These T cell receptor beta chains were read from a single sample in a study of preoperative IRX-2 immunotherapy in early breast cancer. The table came from immunoSEQ multiplex PCR; TCRdb's copy has only in-frame clones and leaves some out. This sample carries 30,000 to 45,000 clones, about four fifths of them seen once, and the ten largest clones take about 1.5%. This material consisted of lymph node tissue, taken after IRX-2 immunotherapy. The source is a human donor with breast cancer. Each CDR3 is given with its conserved first and last residue. The D gene is left open where the match is weak. Only some rows state a clone size, as once, few, many or a class for expanded clones.

length	J	D	size	V	CDR3	DNA
16	TRBJ1-3	NA	NA	TRBV28	CASSLWGRESGNTIYF	TGTGCCAGCAGTTTATGGGGCAGGGAGTCTGGAAACACCATATATTTT
16	TRBJ2-1	NA	NA	TRBV11-3	CASSLGPEGRDNEQFF	TGTGCCAGCAGCTTAGGGCCCGAGGGACGGGACAATGAGCAGTTCTTC
16	TRBJ2-1	TRBD1	NA	TRBV7-6	CASSLVGQGSSAEQFF	TGTGCCAGCAGCTTGGTGGGACAGGGGAGCTCTGCTGAGCAGTTCTTC
14	TRBJ1-1	NA	once	TRBV11-3	CASSLRGWNTEAFF	TGTGCCAGCAGCTTGAGGGGGTGGAACACTGAAGCTTTCTTT
15	TRBJ2-1	TRBD2	NA	TRBV19	CASKRGGVTYNEQFF	TGTGCCAGTAAGCGGGGAGGGGTCACCTACAATGAGCAGTTCTTC
14	TRBJ1-2	NA	NA	TRBV6-8	CASSYTMDSYGYTF	TGTGCCAGCAGTTACACAATGGACAGTTATGGCTACACCTTC
17	TRBJ1-3	TRBD1	NA	TRBV15	CATSSRDSNPSGNTIYF	TGTGCCACCAGCAGCCGGGACAGTAACCCGTCTGGAAACACCATATATTTT
19	TRBJ1-6	NA	NA	TRBV22-1	CASRRTEEGFRAYNSPLHF	TGTGCCAGCAGACGGACAGAGGAGGGGTTTCGGGCCTATAATTCACCCCTCCACTTT
14	TRBJ1-1	TRBD1	NA	TRBV7-1	CASSLDPGGTEAFF	TGTGCCAGCAGCTTAGATCCAGGGGGCACTGAAGCTTTCTTT
16	TRBJ2-1	NA	few	TRBV1	CASSQGISSSYNEQFF	TGCGCCAGCAGCCAAGGGATTTCCTCCTCTTACAATGAGCAGTTCTTC
15	TRBJ1-2	NA	NA	TRBV6-8	CASSYHGTEAYGYTF	TGTGCCAGCAGTTACCACGGGACTGAGGCCTATGGCTACACCTTC
14	TRBJ1-1	NA	few	TRBV6-8	CASSESRQPSVAFF	TGTGCCAGCAGTGAGTCCCGACAGCCGTCGGTGGCTTTCTTT
13	TRBJ1-2	NA	few	TRBV6-8	CAISPDSSYGYTF	TGTGCCATCAGTCCGGACAGCAGCTATGGCTACACCTTC
15	TRBJ2-7	NA	NA	TRBV11-3	CASSLNPGASYEQYF	TGTGCCAGCAGCTTAAATCCCGGAGCCTCCTACGAGCAGTATTTC
14	TRBJ1-4	TRBD1	NA	TRBV5-1	CASSRGQGAEKLFF	TGCGCCAGCAGCCGGGGACAGGGGGCTGAAAAACTGTTTTTT
12	TRBJ1-1	NA	NA	TRBV30	CAWKGPSTEAFF	TGTGCCTGGAAGGGGCCATCCACTGAAGCTTTCTTT
15	TRBJ1-4	NA	NA	TRBV23-1	CASSPVDRLNEKLFF	TGCGCCAGCAGCCCCGTTGACAGACTTAATGAAAAACTGTTTTTT
13	TRBJ1-1	NA	NA	TRBV6-8	CASSRTSNTEAFF	TGTGCCAGCAGCCGTACAAGTAACACTGAAGCTTTCTTT
14	TRBJ2-2	NA	few	TRBV19	CASSATVPTGELFF	TGTGCCAGTAGTGCCACAGTTCCCACCGGGGAGCTGTTTTTT
16	TRBJ2-3	TRBD2	NA	TRBV11-3	CASSPGLAGATDTQYF	TGTGCCAGCAGCCCCGGACTAGCGGGGGCCACAGATACGCAGTATTTT
14	TRBJ1-1	NA	NA	TRBV11-3	CASSLDTLNTEAFF	TGTGCCAGCAGCTTGGACACCCTGAACACTGAAGCTTTCTTT
14	TRBJ1-5	NA	NA	TRBV6-8	CAAGQSLGAQPQHF	TGTGCCGCCGGACAGTCTCTGGGGGCTCAGCCCCAGCATTTT
20	TRBJ1-4	TRBD1	NA	TRBV19	CASSIGGPGTGLVPDEKLFF	TGTGCCAGTAGTATAGGTGGACCCGGGACAGGGTTGGTGCCAGATGAAAAACTGTTTTTT
16	TRBJ1-6	NA	NA	TRBV6-8	CASSKGVGRWDSPLHF	TGTGCCAGCAGTAAAGGGGTCGGCAGGTGGGATTCACCCCTCCACTTT
13	TRBJ2-1	NA	NA	TRBV29-1	CSVSSLTYNEQFF	TGCAGCGTCTCGTCTCTCACCTACAATGAGCAGTTCTTC
16	TRBJ1-5	TRBD1	NA	TRBV6-8	CASRAVGQGINQPQHF	TGTGCCAGCAGGGCCGTGGGACAGGGTATCAATCAGCCCCAGCATTTT
16	TRBJ1-5	TRBD1	NA	TRBV19	CASSIVGTGSNQPQHF	TGTGCCAGTAGTATAGTCGGGACAGGGAGCAATCAGCCCCAGCATTTT
15	TRBJ1-1	NA	NA	TRBV18	CASSPRGAADTEAFF	TGTGCCAGCTCACCACGGGGGGCAGCGGACACTGAAGCTTTCTTT
14	TRBJ2-3	NA	once	TRBV18	CASSAGADTDTQYF	TGTGCCAGCTCAGCAGGGGCAGACACAGATACGCAGTATTTT
15	TRBJ2-1	NA	once	TRBV5-1	CASSPGDRSIDEQFF	TGCGCCAGCAGCCCGGGGGACAGAAGTATCGATGAGCAGTTCTTC
14	TRBJ1-1	NA	once	TRBV5-1	CASRDTNRQVEAFF	TGCGCCAGCAGGGACACTAACAGACAGGTTGAAGCTTTCTTT
18	TRBJ2-1	NA	NA	TRBV1	CASSQDLTSGGYWNEQFF	TGCGCCAGCAGCCAAGATCTTACTAGCGGGGGTTATTGGAATGAGCAGTTCTTC
13	TRBJ2-2	NA	once	TRBV7-1	CASSGGGAGELFF	TGTGCCAGCAGCGGCGGCGGGGCCGGGGAGCTGTTTTTT
14	TRBJ2-5	TRBD1	NA	TRBV15	CATSRDRTGGTQYF	TGTGCCACCAGCAGAGACCGGACAGGGGGGACCCAGTACTTC
17	TRBJ2-6	NA	NA	TRBV7-7	CASSFRVSDSGANVLTF	TGTGCCAGCAGCTTTCGTGTCTCTGACTCTGGGGCCAACGTCCTGACTTTC
14	TRBJ2-2	NA	NA	TRBV6-8	CASRRQRNTGELFF	TGTGCCAGCAGACGACAGCGGAACACCGGGGAGCTGTTTTTT
17	TRBJ1-5	NA	once	TRBV11-3	CASSPATQGLYNQPQHF	TGTGCCAGCAGCCCTGCGACGCAGGGGCTCTACAATCAGCCCCAGCATTTT
13	TRBJ1-2	NA	once	TRBV29-1	CSEVQSPNYGYTF	TGCAGCGAGGTGCAGAGTCCTAACTATGGCTACACCTTC
14	TRBJ2-7	NA	NA	TRBV6-8	CASSNRVNHYEQYF	TGTGCCAGCAGTAACAGGGTGAACCACTACGAGCAGTACTTC
15	TRBJ1-1	TRBD1	NA	TRBV11-3	CASSPPGQEDTEAFF	TGTGCCAGCAGCCCCCCGGGACAGGAGGACACTGAAGCTTTCTTT
16	TRBJ2-2	NA	NA	TRBV7-1	CASSSRQSSNTGELFF	TGTGCCAGCAGCTCCCGACAGAGCTCGAACACCGGGGAGCTGTTTTTT
14	TRBJ2-3	NA	NA	TRBV5-1	CASSLEGMADTQYF	TGCGCCAGCAGCTTGGAGGGTATGGCAGATACGCAGTATTTT
14	TRBJ1-1	NA	NA	TRBV29-1	CSVEETGGNTEAFF	TGCAGCGTTGAAGAAACTGGAGGGAACACTGAAGCTTTCTTT
15	TRBJ2-7	TRBD2	NA	TRBV11-3	CASSLGRGEPYEQYF	TGTGCCAGCAGCTTAGGGCGGGGGGAACCTTACGAGCAGTACTTC
13	TRBJ1-2	NA	NA	TRBV29-1	CSVEDSNLGGYTF	TGCAGCGTTGAAGATTCAAACCTTGGGGGCTACACCTTC
15	TRBJ2-7	TRBD1	once	TRBV28	CASSPGQAISYEQYF	TGTGCCAGCAGTCCGGGACAGGCGATCTCCTACGAGCAGTACTTC
15	TRBJ1-1	NA	NA	TRBV11-3	CASSSWTEMNTEAFF	TGTGCCAGCAGCTCCTGGACAGAAATGAACACTGAAGCTTTCTTT
14	TRBJ1-2	TRBD1	once	TRBV5-1	CASSWYDRGGGYTF	TGCGCCAGCAGCTGGTACGACAGGGGAGGGGGCTACACCTTC